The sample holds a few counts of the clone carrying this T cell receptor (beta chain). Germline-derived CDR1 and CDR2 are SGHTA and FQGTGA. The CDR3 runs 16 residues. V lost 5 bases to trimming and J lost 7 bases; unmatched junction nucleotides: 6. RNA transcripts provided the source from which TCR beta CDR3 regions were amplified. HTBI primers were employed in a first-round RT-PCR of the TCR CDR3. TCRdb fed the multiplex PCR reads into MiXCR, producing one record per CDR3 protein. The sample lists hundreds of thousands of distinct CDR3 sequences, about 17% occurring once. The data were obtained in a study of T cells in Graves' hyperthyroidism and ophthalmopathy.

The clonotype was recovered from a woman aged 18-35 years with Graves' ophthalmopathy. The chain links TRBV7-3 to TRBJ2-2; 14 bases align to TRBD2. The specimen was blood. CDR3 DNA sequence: TGTGCCAGCAGCCTGACTAGCGGGGGGGCCGGCGGGGAGCTGTTTTTT. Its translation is CASSLTSGGAGGELFF.